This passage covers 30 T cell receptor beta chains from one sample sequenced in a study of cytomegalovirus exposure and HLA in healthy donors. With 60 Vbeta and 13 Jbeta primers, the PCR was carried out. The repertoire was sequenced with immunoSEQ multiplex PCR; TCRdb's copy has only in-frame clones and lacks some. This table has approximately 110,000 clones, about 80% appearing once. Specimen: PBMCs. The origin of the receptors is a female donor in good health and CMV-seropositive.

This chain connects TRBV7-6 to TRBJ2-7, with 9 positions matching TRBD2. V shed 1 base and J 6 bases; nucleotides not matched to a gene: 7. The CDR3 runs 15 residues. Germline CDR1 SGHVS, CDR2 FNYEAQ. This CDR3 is CASSLVGSGGGEQYF. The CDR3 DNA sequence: TGTGCCAGCAGCTTAGTAGGTAGCGGGGGCGGCGAGCAGTACTTC.

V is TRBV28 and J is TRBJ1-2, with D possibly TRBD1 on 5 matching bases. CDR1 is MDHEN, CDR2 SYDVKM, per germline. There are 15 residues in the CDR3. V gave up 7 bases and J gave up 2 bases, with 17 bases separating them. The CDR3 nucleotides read TGTGCCAGCACCCCCCACTCTGGGGGGAACTATGGCTACACCTTC. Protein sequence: CASTPHSGGNYGYTF.

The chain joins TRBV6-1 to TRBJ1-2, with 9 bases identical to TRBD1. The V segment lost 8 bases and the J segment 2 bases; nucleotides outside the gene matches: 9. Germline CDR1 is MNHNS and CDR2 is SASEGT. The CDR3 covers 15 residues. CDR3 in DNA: TGTGCCAGCTCGGACAGGGGAGAGGGAAACTATGGCTACACCTTC. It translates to CASSDRGEGNYGYTF.

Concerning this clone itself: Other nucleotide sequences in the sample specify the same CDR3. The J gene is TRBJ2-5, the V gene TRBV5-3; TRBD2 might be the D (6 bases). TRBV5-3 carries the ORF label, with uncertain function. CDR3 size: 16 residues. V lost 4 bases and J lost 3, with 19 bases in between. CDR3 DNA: TGTGCCAGAAGCCCGGGTGGGACTTGCCTTAAAGAGACCCAGTACTTC. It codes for CARSPGGTCLKETQYF.

The DNA of the CDR3 is TGTGCCAGCAGCTCCGAGCTGGACACTGAAGCTTTCTTT. Translating it yields CASSSELDTEAFF. The chain links TRBV7-6 to TRBJ1-1, with no clear D. V lost 4 bases to trimming and J lost 3 bases, with 9 bases between them. This CDR3 spans 13 amino acids. Germline V lookup: CDR1 SGHVS, CDR2 FNYEAQ.

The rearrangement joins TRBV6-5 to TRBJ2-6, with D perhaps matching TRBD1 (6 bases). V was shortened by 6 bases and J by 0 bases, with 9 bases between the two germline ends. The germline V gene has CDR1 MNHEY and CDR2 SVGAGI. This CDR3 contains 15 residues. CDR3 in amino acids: CASRHRDSGANVLTF. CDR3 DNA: TGTGCCAGCAGACACAGGGACTCTGGGGCCAACGTCCTGACTTTC.

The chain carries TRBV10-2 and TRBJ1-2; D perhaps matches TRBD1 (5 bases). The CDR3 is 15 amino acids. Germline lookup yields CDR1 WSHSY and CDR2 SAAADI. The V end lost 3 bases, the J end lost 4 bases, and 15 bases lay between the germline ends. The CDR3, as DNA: TGCGCCAGCAGTGAATTTAGACAGACCTCCTATGGCTACACCTTC. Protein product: CASSEFRQTSYGYTF.

The CDR3 DNA follows: TGCGCCAGCAGCTTAAGCGGGGGGGCCTCCTACGAGCAGTACTTC. It is translated as CASSLSGGASYEQYF. The J gene is TRBJ2-7, the V gene TRBV5-1; TRBD2 matches at 10 bases. The germline V gene has CDR1 SGHRS and CDR2 YFSETQ. Trimming at V came to 2 bases and at J to 0 bases, leaving 2 bases not matched to a gene. This CDR3 is 15 amino acids long.

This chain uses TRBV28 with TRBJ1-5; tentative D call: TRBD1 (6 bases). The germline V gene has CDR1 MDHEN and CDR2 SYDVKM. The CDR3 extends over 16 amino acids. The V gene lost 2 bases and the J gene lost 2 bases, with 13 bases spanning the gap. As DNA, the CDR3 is TGTGCCAGCAGTTTACAAACAGGGATGGGCAATCAGCCCCAGCATTTT. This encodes CASSLQTGMGNQPQHF.

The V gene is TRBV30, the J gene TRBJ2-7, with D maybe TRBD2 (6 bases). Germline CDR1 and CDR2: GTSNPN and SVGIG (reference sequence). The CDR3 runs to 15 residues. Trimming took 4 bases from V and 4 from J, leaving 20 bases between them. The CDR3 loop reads CAWKIGGAGGYEQYF. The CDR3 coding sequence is TGTGCCTGGAAGATTGGAGGGGCAGGAGGGTACGAGCAGTACTTC.

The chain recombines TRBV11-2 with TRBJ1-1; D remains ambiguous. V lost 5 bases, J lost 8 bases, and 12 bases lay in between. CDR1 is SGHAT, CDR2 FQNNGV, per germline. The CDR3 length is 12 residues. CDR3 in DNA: TGTGCCAGCAGCCCTCCCTACGTAGAAGCTTTCTTT. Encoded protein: CASSPPYVEAFF.

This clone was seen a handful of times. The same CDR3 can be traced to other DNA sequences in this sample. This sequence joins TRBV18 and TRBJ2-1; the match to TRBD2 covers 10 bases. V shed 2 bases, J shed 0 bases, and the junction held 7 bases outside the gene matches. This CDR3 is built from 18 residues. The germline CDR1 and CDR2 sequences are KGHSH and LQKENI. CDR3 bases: TGTGCCAGCTCACCAGGGGGACTAGCGCTCAGCTCCTACAATGAGCAGTTCTTC. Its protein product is CASSPGGLALSSYNEQFF.

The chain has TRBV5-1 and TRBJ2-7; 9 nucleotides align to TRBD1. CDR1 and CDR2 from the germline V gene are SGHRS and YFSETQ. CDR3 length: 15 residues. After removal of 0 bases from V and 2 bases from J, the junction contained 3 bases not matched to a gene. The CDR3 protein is CASSLGGQGTYEQYF. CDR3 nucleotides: TGCGCCAGCAGCTTGGGGGGACAGGGTACCTACGAGCAGTACTTC.

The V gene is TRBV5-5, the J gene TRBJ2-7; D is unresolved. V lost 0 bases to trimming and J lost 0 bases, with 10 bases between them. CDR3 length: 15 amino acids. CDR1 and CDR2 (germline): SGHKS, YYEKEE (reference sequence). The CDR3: CASSLGRRNSYEQYF. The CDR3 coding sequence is TGTGCCAGCAGCTTGGGACGGCGGAACTCCTACGAGCAGTACTTC.

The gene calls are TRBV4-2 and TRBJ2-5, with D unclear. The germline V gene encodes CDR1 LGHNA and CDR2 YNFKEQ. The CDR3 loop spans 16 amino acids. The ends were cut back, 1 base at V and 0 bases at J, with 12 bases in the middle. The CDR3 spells CASSQAVWQNQETQYF. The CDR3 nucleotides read TGTGCCAGCAGCCAAGCTGTGTGGCAGAACCAAGAGACCCAGTACTTC.

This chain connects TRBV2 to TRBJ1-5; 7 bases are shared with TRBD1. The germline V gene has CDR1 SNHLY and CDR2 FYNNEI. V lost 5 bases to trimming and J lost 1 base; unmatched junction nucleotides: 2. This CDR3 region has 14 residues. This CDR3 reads CASSRQGSNQPQHF. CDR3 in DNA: TGTGCCAGCAGTAGACAGGGAAGCAATCAGCCCCAGCATTTT.

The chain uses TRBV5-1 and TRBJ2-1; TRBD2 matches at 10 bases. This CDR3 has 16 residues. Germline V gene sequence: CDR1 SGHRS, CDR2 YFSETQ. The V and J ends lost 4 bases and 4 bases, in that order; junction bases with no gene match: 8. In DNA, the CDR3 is TGCGCCAGCAGCAAACTGACTAGCGGGCAGTACAATGAGCAGTTCTTC. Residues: CASSKLTSGQYNEQFF.

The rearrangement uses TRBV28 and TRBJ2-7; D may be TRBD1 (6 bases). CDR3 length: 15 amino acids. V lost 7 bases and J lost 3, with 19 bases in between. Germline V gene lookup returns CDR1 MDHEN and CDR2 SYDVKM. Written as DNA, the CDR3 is TGTGCCAGCACCTCACAGGGTAACCTCGTCTACGAGCAGTACTTC. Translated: CASTSQGNLVYEQYF.

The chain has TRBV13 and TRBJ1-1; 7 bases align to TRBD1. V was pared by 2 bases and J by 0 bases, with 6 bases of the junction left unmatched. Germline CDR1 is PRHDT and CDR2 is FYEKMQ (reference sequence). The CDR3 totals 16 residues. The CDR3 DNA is TGTGCCAGCAGCTTAAGAGGGGGACAGCTGAACACTGAAGCTTTCTTT. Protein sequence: CASSLRGGQLNTEAFF.

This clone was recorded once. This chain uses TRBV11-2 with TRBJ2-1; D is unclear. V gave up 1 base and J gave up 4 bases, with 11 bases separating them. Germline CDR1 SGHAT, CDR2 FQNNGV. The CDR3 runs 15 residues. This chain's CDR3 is CASSLASLIYNEQFF. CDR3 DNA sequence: TGTGCCAGCAGCTTAGCGTCACTAATATACAATGAGCAGTTCTTC.

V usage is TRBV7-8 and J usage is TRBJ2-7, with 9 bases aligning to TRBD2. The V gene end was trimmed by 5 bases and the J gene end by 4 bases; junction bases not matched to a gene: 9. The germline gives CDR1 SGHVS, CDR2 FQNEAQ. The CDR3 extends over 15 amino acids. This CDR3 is CASSLGGLAIYEQYF. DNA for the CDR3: TGTGCCAGCAGCCTAGGGGGACTAGCAATTTACGAGCAGTACTTC.

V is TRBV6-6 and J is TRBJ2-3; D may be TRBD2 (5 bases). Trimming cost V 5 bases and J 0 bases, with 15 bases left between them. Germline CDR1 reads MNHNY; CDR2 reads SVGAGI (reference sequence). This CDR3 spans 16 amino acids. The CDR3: CASSPLEGPSTDTQYF. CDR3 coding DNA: TGTGCCAGCAGTCCTCTTGAGGGTCCTAGCACAGATACGCAGTATTTT.

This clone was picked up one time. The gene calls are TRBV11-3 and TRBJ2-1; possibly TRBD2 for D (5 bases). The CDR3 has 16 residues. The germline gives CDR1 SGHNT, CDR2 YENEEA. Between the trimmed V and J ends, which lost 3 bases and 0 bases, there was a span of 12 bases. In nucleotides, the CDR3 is TGTGCCAGCAGCTTTCACAGTCGGGGCTCCTACAATGAGCAGTTCTTC. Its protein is CASSFHSRGSYNEQFF.

The CDR3, as DNA: TGTGCCAGCAGTTTTTCAGGGGGACAGACCTACGAGCAGTACTTC. It specifies CASSFSGGQTYEQYF. This chain connects TRBV2 to TRBJ2-7; TRBD1 agrees at 7 bases. The CDR3 contains 15 residues. Germline V CDR1 and CDR2: SNHLY, FYNNEI. Unmatched junction bases numbered 9, after V lost 5 bases and J lost 2 bases.

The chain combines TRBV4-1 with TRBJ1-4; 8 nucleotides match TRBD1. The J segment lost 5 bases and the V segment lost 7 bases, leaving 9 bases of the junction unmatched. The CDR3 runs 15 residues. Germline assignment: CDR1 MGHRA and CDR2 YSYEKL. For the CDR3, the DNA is TGCGCCAGCAAGGGTGCAGGGGGCAGGAATGAAAAACTGTTTTTT. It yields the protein CASKGAGGRNEKLFF.

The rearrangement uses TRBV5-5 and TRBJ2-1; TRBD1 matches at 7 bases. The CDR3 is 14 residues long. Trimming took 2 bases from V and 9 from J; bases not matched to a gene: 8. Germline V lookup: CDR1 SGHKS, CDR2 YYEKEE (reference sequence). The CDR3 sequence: CASSLPQGSGEQFF. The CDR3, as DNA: TGTGCCAGCAGCTTACCACAGGGGTCAGGTGAGCAGTTCTTC.

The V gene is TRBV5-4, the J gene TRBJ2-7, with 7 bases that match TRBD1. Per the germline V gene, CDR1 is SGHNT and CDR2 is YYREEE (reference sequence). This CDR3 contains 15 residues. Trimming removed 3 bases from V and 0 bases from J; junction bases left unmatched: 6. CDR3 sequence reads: CASSYLTGSSYEQYF. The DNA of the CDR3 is TGTGCCAGCAGCTACTTGACAGGGAGCTCCTACGAGCAGTACTTC.

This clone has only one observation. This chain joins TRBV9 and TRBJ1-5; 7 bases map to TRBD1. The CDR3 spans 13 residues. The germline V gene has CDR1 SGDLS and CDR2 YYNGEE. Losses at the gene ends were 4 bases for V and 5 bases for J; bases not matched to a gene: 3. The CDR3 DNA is TGTGCCAGCAGCCCCGACAGGGATCAGCCCCAGCATTTT. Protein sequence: CASSPDRDQPQHF.

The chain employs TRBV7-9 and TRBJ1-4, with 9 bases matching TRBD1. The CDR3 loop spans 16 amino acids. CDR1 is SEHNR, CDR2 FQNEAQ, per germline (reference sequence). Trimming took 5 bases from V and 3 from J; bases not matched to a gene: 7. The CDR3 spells CASSRGTGRANEKLFF. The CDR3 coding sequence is TGTGCCAGCAGCCGTGGGACAGGGCGCGCTAATGAAAAACTGTTTTTT.

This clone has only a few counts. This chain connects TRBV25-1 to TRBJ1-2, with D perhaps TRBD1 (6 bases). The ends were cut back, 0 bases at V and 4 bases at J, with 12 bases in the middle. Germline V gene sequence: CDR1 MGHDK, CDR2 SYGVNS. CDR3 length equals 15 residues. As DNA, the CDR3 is TGTGCCAGCAGTGAATATAGGGACACGGGCTATGGCTACACCTTC. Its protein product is CASSEYRDTGYGYTF.